The rows below give T cell receptor beta chains drawn from one sample of a study of PD-1 blockade in mismatch repair-deficient tumors. Here immunoSEQ multiplex PCR was the method, and the copy in TCRdb shows in-frame clones only, minus some. The repertoire holds 120,000 or so clones, with approximately 90% as singletons. The source material was peripheral blood, sampled 44 weeks after starting pembrolizumab. All receptors derive from an adult with mismatch repair-deficient cancer. Both conserved end residues are part of each CDR3. The order of the fields is D gene, J gene, V gene, clone size, CDR3 protein, CDR3 DNA. D genes are given only for firm matches. Only some rows state a clone size, as once, few, many or a class for expanded clones.

>NA|TRBJ1-1|TRBV12-5|NA
CASLRVNTEAFF
TGTGCTAGTTTAAGAGTGAACACTGAAGCTTTCTTT
>NA|TRBJ2-3|TRBV19|NA
CASSLGLGDPVATDTQYF
TGTGCCAGTAGCCTAGGGTTAGGGGATCCTGTCGCCACGGATACGCAGTATTTT
>TRBD1|TRBJ1-1|TRBV11-1|NA
CASSSGGRADTEAFF
TGTGCCAGCAGTTCAGGGGGCAGGGCGGACACTGAAGCTTTCTTT
>NA|TRBJ1-4|TRBV5-4|once
CASSLYAVGDEKLFF
TGTGCCAGCAGCTTGTACGCGGTTGGTGATGAAAAACTGTTTTTT
>TRBD1|TRBJ1-1|TRBV11-3|once
CASSALGTGRTEAFF
TGTGCCAGCAGCGCTCTAGGGACAGGGCGAACTGAAGCTTTCTTT
>NA|TRBJ2-5|TRBV7-9|NA
CASTWSSIRETQYF
TGTGCCAGCACCTGGAGTTCTATCCGGGAGACCCAGTACTTC
>NA|TRBJ1-5|TRBV10-3|NA
CAISESGYSNQPQHF
TGTGCCATCAGTGAGTCAGGTTATAGCAATCAGCCCCAGCATTTT
>TRBD2|TRBJ2-5|TRBV7-3|NA
CASSSLDLREGKETQYF
TGTGCCAGCAGCTCACTGGACTTGCGGGAGGGTAAAGAGACCCAGTACTTC
>NA|TRBJ2-1|TRBV28|NA
CASLPWEASYNEQFF
TGTGCCAGCCTCCCCTGGGAGGCATCTTACAATGAGCAGTTCTTC
>NA|TRBJ2-1|TRBV7-9|NA
CASSFRGVGDEQFF
TGTGCCAGCAGCTTTAGGGGAGTTGGGGATGAGCAGTTCTTC
>NA|TRBJ2-3|TRBV14|NA
CASSQDRQGIDTQYF
TGTGCCAGCAGCCAAGATCGCCAGGGCATTGATACGCAGTATTTT
>TRBD2|TRBJ2-1|TRBV7-6|NA
CASSFSGRVMNEQFF
TGTGCCAGCAGCTTTAGCGGGAGGGTGATGAATGAGCAGTTCTTC
>TRBD2|TRBJ2-1|TRBV7-8|NA
CASSPWTSGVDEQFF
TGTGCCAGCAGCCCGTGGACTAGCGGGGTCGATGAGCAGTTCTTC
>TRBD2|TRBJ2-1|TRBV5-4|NA
CASSPETSVHNEQFF
TGTGCCAGCAGCCCCGAGACTAGCGTCCACAATGAGCAGTTCTTC
>NA|TRBJ2-5|TRBV7-2|NA
CASSLGIRDPPRETQYF
TGTGCCAGCAGCTTAGGTATCAGGGACCCCCCAAGAGAGACCCAGTACTTC
>TRBD1|TRBJ2-7|TRBV4-3|once
CASSSDRGRNEQYF
TGCGCCAGCAGCTCGGACAGGGGGCGTAACGAGCAGTACTTC
>TRBD2|TRBJ2-1|TRBV7-2|once
CASSRLAGVGNEQFF
TGTGCCAGCAGCCGTCTCGCGGGAGTAGGGAATGAGCAGTTCTTC
>NA|TRBJ1-1|TRBV29-1|NA
CSVRRSLQNTEAFF
TGCAGCGTCCGCCGTTCGCTCCAGAACACTGAAGCTTTCTTT
>TRBD1|TRBJ1-5|TRBV19|NA
CASTVTPGQGNQPQHF
TGTGCCAGTACCGTAACTCCCGGACAGGGCAACCAGCCCCAGCATTTT
>NA|TRBJ2-5|TRBV5-4|NA
CASSRGGRQETQYF
TGTGCCAGCAGTCGTGGGGGTAGGCAAGAGACCCAGTACTTC
>NA|TRBJ2-7|TRBV6-5|once
CASSYVGRPYEQYF
TGTGCCAGCAGTTACGTGGGACGACCCTACGAGCAGTACTTC
>TRBD2|TRBJ2-1|TRBV11-2|NA
CASSPLPGTSSSSYNEQFF
TGTGCCAGCAGCCCGCTTCCCGGGACTAGCAGTTCTTCCTACAATGAGCAGTTCTTC
>NA|TRBJ2-7|TRBV6-5|NA
CASSYSWGAYEQYF
TGTGCCAGCAGTTACTCCTGGGGTGCCTACGAGCAGTACTTC
>NA|TRBJ2-1|TRBV11-1|NA
CASSRGGQGYNEQFF
TGTGCCAGCAGTCGGGGCGGCCAGGGGTACAATGAGCAGTTCTTC
>TRBD1|TRBJ2-7|TRBV6-6|NA
CATRTGAYEQYF
TGTGCCACCCGGACAGGGGCCTACGAGCAGTACTTC
>TRBD1|TRBJ1-2|TRBV9|NA
CASSGTTGGRRGYTF
TGTGCCAGCAGCGGAACGACAGGGGGCCGCAGAGGCTACACCTTC
>NA|TRBJ2-7|TRBV11-2|NA
CASSLIQVNSYEQYF
TGTGCCAGCAGCTTAATACAGGTAAACTCCTACGAGCAGTACTTC
>NA|TRBJ1-5|TRBV2|NA
CASSETAPGGQPQHF
TGTGCCAGCAGTGAAACGGCTCCCGGGGGTCAGCCCCAGCATTTT
>NA|TRBJ1-5|TRBV6-1|NA
CASTQPRGGQPQHF
TGTGCCAGCACTCAGCCCCGCGGGGGTCAGCCCCAGCATTTT